The entry below gives a single T cell receptor beta chain sequence along with its context. The sample comes from a study of response to subunit inactivated influenza vaccine. TCRdb reanalysed the RT-PCR reads using MiXCR and keeps one entry per CDR3 protein. The data hold approximately 300,000 distinct CDR3 sequences, with roughly 22% observed a single time. V lost 0 bases and J 9 bases, leaving 13 bases between the germline ends. This CDR3 has 14 residues. Looked up from germline, CDR1 is LGHDT and CDR2 is YNNKEL (reference sequence). This chain connects TRBV3-1 to TRBJ2-3; D is ambiguous. The receptor was derived from a man between 50 and 75 years old who received an inactivated influenza vaccine. Source: PBMCs from blood, taken approximately 22 months after vaccination. CDR3 coding DNA: TGTGCCAGCAGCCAAGATGGCGGACGTTCGACGCAGTATTTT. Protein: CASSQDGGRSTQYF.